This TCR beta chain stems from a study of blood T cell repertoires in COVID-19. Study in general: The United States, Italy and Spain provided the acute and convalescent COVID-19 samples.

In the study's own analysis: The authors estimated nucleated cell counts from reference gene primer amplification. TCRdb keeps only in-frame clones here, not all; method: immunoSEQ multiplex PCR. That table gives V, J and clone size, and the DNA gave D and trimming. This sample has some 130,000 clones, with about 89% found just once. Per germline, CDR1 MDHEN and CDR2 SYDVKM. J was trimmed by 2 bases and V by 2 bases; bases with no gene match: 5. The length of the CDR3 is 15 residues. Recruited during active infection, patients (from Seattle) were subsequently followed longitudinally. This clone was observed a handful of times.

Source material: peripheral blood. This TCR came from a woman in her seventies with COVID-19, enrolled during active disease. This chain links TRBV28 with TRBJ2-7; 8 nucleotides line up with TRBD2. Here the CDR3 DNA reads TGTGCCAGCAGTTTACGGGGGGGTTTAACCTACGAGCAGTACTTC. As protein: CASSLRGGLTYEQYF.